What follows are 21 T cell receptor beta chains derived from one specimen sequenced in a study of T cell clonotyping in hematopoietic cell transplantation. Only in-frame clones appear in the TCRdb table, and some are missing; sequencing was by immunoSEQ multiplex PCR. This repertoire shows 17,000 or so clones, around 90% found once; its top ten account for about 5.4%. Sequencing was performed on peripheral blood mononuclear cells. The receptors derive from a man aged 40-50 years in good health. Some clones in this sample may be carry-over from other donors' samples.

The J gene is TRBJ2-7, the V gene TRBV30, with D uncertain. CDR1 and CDR2 (germline): GTSNPN, SVGIG (reference sequence). Trimming took 2 bases from V and 7 from J, leaving 18 bases between them. The CDR3 length is 14 residues. Here the CDR3 reads CAWSSSRMNGEQYF. CDR3 bases: TGTGCCTGGAGTAGCTCTAGGATGAATGGGGAGCAGTACTTC.

V usage is TRBV11-2 and J usage is TRBJ2-3; D gene ambiguous. V lost 7 bases and J lost 1, with 12 bases in between. Germline V gene sequence: CDR1 SGHAT, CDR2 FQNNGV. The CDR3 consists of 14 residues. CDR3 region: CASNAVEGTDTQYF. For the CDR3, the DNA is TGTGCCAGCAACGCTGTTGAAGGCACAGATACGCAGTATTTT.

The chain has TRBV7-2 and TRBJ2-7; the match to TRBD2 covers 7 bases. Trimming cost V 5 bases and J 4 bases; bases outside gene matches: 8. The CDR3 loop spans 14 amino acids. CDR1 is SGHTA, CDR2 FQGNSA, per germline. CDR3 nucleotides: TGTGCCAGCAGCCTGGGGCAGGGAGGGTACGAGCAGTACTTC. It encodes CASSLGQGGYEQYF.

The chain has TRBV7-3 and TRBJ2-1, with D possibly being TRBD2 (7 bases). Germline values: CDR1 SGHTA, CDR2 FQGTGA. Trimming took 3 bases from V and 8 from J, leaving 11 bases between them. This CDR3 comprises 13 residues. CDR3 bases: TGTGCCAGCAGCTTGGGGGGGGCCGATGAGCAGTTCTTC. Amino acid sequence: CASSLGGADEQFF.

This clone came up once. The genes are TRBV28 and TRBJ2-7; 9 bases match TRBD1. In germline, CDR1 is MDHEN, CDR2 SYDVKM. The CDR3 is 13 residues long. V dropped 6 bases and J dropped 4; count of bases not matched to a gene: 4. CDR3 amino acids: CASSGDREYEQYF. The CDR3 nucleotides are TGTGCCAGCAGCGGGGACAGGGAATACGAGCAGTACTTC.

This rearrangement joins TRBV4-1 to TRBJ2-7, with TRBD2 as a possible D gene (6 bases). Trimming cost V 2 bases and J 4 bases, with 15 bases left between them. The CDR3 spans 15 residues. Per germline, CDR1 MGHRA and CDR2 YSYEKL. CDR3 region: CASSQFSGGMYEQYF. The CDR3 DNA is TGCGCCAGCAGCCAATTCTCCGGGGGAATGTACGAGCAGTACTTC.

The chain couples TRBV6-5 to TRBJ1-4; D may be TRBD1 (5 bases). The ends were cut back, 8 bases at V and 8 bases at J, with 18 bases in the middle. The V gene's germline CDR1 is MNHEY and CDR2 SVGAGI. CDR3 length: 14 amino acids. CDR3 DNA: TGTGCCAGCGGGGCGGGGCGGGGACGAGAAAAACTGTTTTTT. This sequence encodes CASGAGRGREKLFF.

The rearrangement uses TRBV30 and TRBJ2-2; the D is unclear. Trimming pared 1 base from V and 5 bases from J, leaving 8 bases between. In germline, CDR1 is GTSNPN, CDR2 SVGIG (reference sequence). The CDR3 is 13 amino acids. The CDR3 bases are TGTGCCTGGAGTGGGACGCTAACCGGGGAGCTGTTTTTT. It specifies CAWSGTLTGELFF.

A single count supports this clone. V and J are TRBV7-2 and TRBJ2-3; 9 bases are shared with TRBD2. Looked up from germline, CDR1 is SGHTA and CDR2 is FQGNSA. V was pared by 3 bases and J by 4 bases, with 5 bases of the junction left unmatched. The CDR3 runs 15 residues. The CDR3 loop is CASSFLAGFPDTQYF. Here the CDR3 DNA reads TGTGCCAGCAGCTTTCTAGCGGGGTTCCCAGATACGCAGTATTTT.

The chain couples TRBV4-3 to TRBJ2-1; D possibly corresponds to TRBD2 (7 bases). This CDR3 comprises 13 residues. In germline, CDR1 is LGHNA, CDR2 YSLEER. V lost 4 bases, J lost 8 bases, and 12 bases lay in between. In DNA form, the CDR3 reads TGCGCCAGCAGCCGTCAGGGGAGGGATGAGCAGTTCTTC. Its protein product is CASSRQGRDEQFF.

The rearrangement uses TRBV10-2 and TRBJ2-7, with 11 bases fitting TRBD2. This CDR3 region has 15 residues. Germline V lookup: CDR1 WSHSY, CDR2 SAAADI. V dropped 1 base and J dropped 7; count of bases not matched to a gene: 6. The CDR3 DNA reads as TGCGCCAGCAGTGAGTTACTAGCGGGAGTGGGGGAGCAGTACTTC. Amino acid sequence: CASSELLAGVGEQYF.

There are a few counts of this clone. The rearrangement links TRBV2 to TRBJ1-5; D is uncertain. V lost 5 bases and J 0 bases, leaving 5 bases between the germline ends. The CDR3 runs 13 residues. Looked up from germline, CDR1 is SNHLY and CDR2 is FYNNEI. Here the CDR3 reads CASSRDSNQPQHF. CDR3 DNA sequence: TGTGCCAGCAGTCGGGATAGCAATCAGCCCCAGCATTTT.

The chain couples TRBV6-1 to TRBJ2-7; D gene uncertain. With 7 bases removed from V and 2 bases from J, the gap between germline ends came to 9 bases. This CDR3 comprises 12 residues. The germline V gene has CDR1 MNHNS and CDR2 SASEGT. The chain's CDR3 is CASTDGPYEQYF. The CDR3 DNA reads as TGTGCCAGCACCGATGGGCCCTACGAGCAGTACTTC.

The V call is TRBV28, the J call TRBJ2-5; the match to TRBD2 covers 8 bases. Germline CDR1 MDHEN, CDR2 SYDVKM. V was pared by 5 bases and J by 5 bases, with 13 bases of the junction left unmatched. The CDR3 loop spans 16 amino acids. The CDR3 DNA is TGTGCCAGCAGTCCTAGGTTTAGCGGGATCTCGGAGACCCAGTACTTC. This gives the protein CASSPRFSGISETQYF. Together with reference TRBV28 and TRBJ2-5, the CDR3 gives the full variable domain: DVKVTQSSRYLVKRTGEKVFLECVQDMDHENMFWYRQDPGLGLRLIYFSYDVKMKEKGDIPEGYSVSREKKERFSLILESASTNQTSMYLCASSPRFSGISETQYFGPGTRLLVL.

The chain couples TRBV30 to TRBJ2-2, with TRBD2 matching over 8 bases. V lost 2 bases, J lost 2 bases, and 7 bases stayed unmatched. This CDR3 is 16 amino acids long. Germline V gives CDR1 GTSNPN, CDR2 SVGIG (reference sequence). CDR3 DNA: TGTGCCTGGAGTAAGGCTAGCGGGCTCAACACCGGGGAGCTGTTTTTT. It translates to CAWSKASGLNTGELFF.

This rearrangement joins TRBV29-1 to TRBJ2-3; D is unresolved. Per germline, CDR1 SQVTM and CDR2 ANQGSEA. CDR3 length: 12 amino acids. Trimming took off 1 base at V and 5 bases at J, with 7 bases between the two ends. The CDR3 DNA is TGCAGCGTTGAAGGGCCGGGAGATACGCAGTATTTT. The encoded protein is CSVEGPGDTQYF.

The chain couples TRBV5-1 to TRBJ2-5, with TRBD2 matching over 16 bases. V shed 3 bases and J 3 bases; nucleotides not matched to a gene: 11. The CDR3 is 19 residues long. From germline, CDR1 is SGHRS and CDR2 YFSETQ. DNA of the CDR3: TGCGCCAGCAGCTCGCCGGGACTAGCGGGAGGGGGTTTAGAAGAGACCCAGTACTTC. Its translation: CASSSPGLAGGGLEETQYF.

The V and J genes are TRBV20-1 and TRBJ2-7; D unclear. Trimming pared 1 base from V and 3 bases from J, leaving 4 bases between. Germline V gene sequence: CDR1 DFQATT, CDR2 SNEGSKA (reference sequence). CDR3 length equals 11 residues. CDR3 bases: TGCAGTGCTAGAGGGGACTACGAGCAGTACTTC. Translating it yields CSARGDYEQYF.

The table lists this clone with a few counts. The sample has other DNA sequences that encode this CDR3 too. The chain joins TRBV6-5 to TRBJ2-1; D possibly corresponds to TRBD2 (5 bases). Germline assignment: CDR1 MNHEY and CDR2 SVGAGI. This CDR3 is 14 amino acids long. V lost 6 bases, J lost 1 base, and 10 bases lay in between. CDR3 loop: CASSRRESYNEQFF. The CDR3 DNA is TGTGCCAGCAGCCGACGGGAATCCTACAATGAGCAGTTCTTC.

The chain recombines TRBV5-1 with TRBJ2-1; D is unclear. There are 16 residues in the CDR3. CDR1 is SGHRS and CDR2 is YFSETQ in the germline V gene. The ends were cut back, 1 base at V and 3 bases at J, with 14 bases in the middle. CDR3: CASSLMPQGSYNEQFF. CDR3 DNA sequence: TGCGCCAGCAGCTTGATGCCTCAAGGAAGCTACAATGAGCAGTTCTTC. The full variable domain, rest sourced from reference TRBV5-1 and TRBJ2-1, is KAGVTQTPRYLIKTRGQQVTLSCSPISGHRSVSWYQQTPGQGLQFLFEYFSETQRNKGNFPGRFSGRQFSNSRSEMNVSTLELGDSALYLCASSLMPQGSYNEQFFGPGTRLTVL.

The chain joins TRBV6-5 to TRBJ1-1; the D gene is possibly TRBD1 (5 bases). CDR1 is MNHEY, CDR2 SVGAGI, per germline. This CDR3 is built from 11 residues. The V end lost 6 bases, the J end lost 6 bases, and 8 bases lay between the germline ends. This CDR3 is CASSQGSEAFF. DNA for the CDR3: TGTGCCAGCAGCCAGGGCTCTGAAGCTTTCTTT.